The clone carrying this T cell receptor (beta chain) was counted a few times. Its specificity is unknown. The data are from a study of T-cell memory formation after mild COVID-19. Study background: TCR clusters largely stayed donor specific.

V lost 6 bases and J lost 7, with 16 bases in between. The germline gives CDR1 LGHNA, CDR2 YSLEER. The CDR3 consists of 13 residues. General observations from the study: Among clones contracting day 15 to 85, CD4/CD8 was balanced, whereas later expanders leaned CD4+. Whether day 37 second-wave clones are SARS-CoV-2-specific was not confirmed.

Employing constant-segment primers, 5'RACE generated TCR alpha and TCR beta cDNA libraries bearing sample barcodes and UMIs. TCRdb re-called the 5' RACE reads through MiXCR, storing one row per CDR3 protein. Here the sample spans 450,000 to 650,000 distinct CDR3 sequences, around 20% being singletons. This chain uses TRBV4-3 with TRBJ2-7; D may correspond to TRBD1 or TRBD2 (7 bases each). Sequencing was performed on PBMCs or a T cell subset sorted from them (not recorded which). This TCR derives from an adult woman who had mild COVID-19 (a few samples of this study predate the infection). Cell type and time point are not known. The CDR3 reads CASSTTGEGEQYF. The CDR3, as DNA: TGCGCCAGCAGTACTACAGGGGAGGGGGAGCAGTACTTC.